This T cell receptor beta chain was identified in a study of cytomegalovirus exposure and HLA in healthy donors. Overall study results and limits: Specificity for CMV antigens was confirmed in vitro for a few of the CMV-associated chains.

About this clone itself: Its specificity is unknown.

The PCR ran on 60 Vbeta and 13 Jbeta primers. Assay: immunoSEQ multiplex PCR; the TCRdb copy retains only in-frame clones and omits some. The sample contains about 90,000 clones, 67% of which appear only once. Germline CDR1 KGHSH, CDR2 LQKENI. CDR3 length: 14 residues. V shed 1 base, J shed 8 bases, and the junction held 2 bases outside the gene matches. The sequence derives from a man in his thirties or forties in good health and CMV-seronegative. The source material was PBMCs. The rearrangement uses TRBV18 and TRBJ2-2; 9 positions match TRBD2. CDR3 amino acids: CASSPQREVGELFF. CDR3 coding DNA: TGTGCCAGCTCACCACAGCGGGAGGTTGGGGAGCTGTTTTTT.